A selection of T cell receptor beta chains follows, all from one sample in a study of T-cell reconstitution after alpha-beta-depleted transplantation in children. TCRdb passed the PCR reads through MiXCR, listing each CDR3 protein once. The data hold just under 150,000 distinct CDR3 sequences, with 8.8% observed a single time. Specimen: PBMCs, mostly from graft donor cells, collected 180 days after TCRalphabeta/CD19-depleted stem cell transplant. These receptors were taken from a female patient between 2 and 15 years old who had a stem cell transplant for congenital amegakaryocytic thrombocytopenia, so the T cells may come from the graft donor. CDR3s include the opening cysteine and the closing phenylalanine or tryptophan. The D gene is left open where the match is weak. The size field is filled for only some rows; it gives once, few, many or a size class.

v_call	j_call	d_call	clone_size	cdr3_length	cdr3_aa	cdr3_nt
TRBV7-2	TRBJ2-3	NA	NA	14	CASSRQFPADTQYF	TGTGCCAGCAGCCGCCAGTTCCCGGCAGATACGCAGTATTTT
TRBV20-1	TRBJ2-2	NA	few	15	CSARDQWGVTGELFF	TGCAGTGCTAGAGATCAGTGGGGGGTCACCGGGGAGCTGTTTTTT
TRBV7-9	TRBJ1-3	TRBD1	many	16	CASSHDRVGSGNTIYF	TGTGCCAGCAGCCACGACAGGGTTGGCTCTGGAAACACCATATATTTT
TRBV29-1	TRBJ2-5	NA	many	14	CSVVQGIVQETQYF	TGCAGCGTTGTCCAGGGAATTGTCCAAGAGACCCAGTACTTC
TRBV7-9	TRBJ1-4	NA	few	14	CASSSRVPNEKLFF	TGTGCCAGCAGCTCCCGGGTCCCTAATGAAAAACTGTTTTTT
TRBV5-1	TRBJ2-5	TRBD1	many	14	CASSSTGGLETQYF	TGCGCCAGCAGCTCGACAGGGGGCCTTGAGACCCAGTACTTC
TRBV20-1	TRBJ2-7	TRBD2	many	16	CSARDPSGRVPAEQYF	TGCAGTGCTAGAGATCCTAGCGGGAGGGTACCTGCCGAGCAGTACTTC
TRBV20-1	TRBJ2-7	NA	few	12	CSARSTFYEQYF	TGCAGTGCTAGATCAACGTTCTACGAGCAGTACTTC
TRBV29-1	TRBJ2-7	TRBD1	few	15	CSVEVSGQGVYEQYF	TGCAGCGTTGAAGTCTCAGGACAGGGGGTCTACGAGCAGTACTTC
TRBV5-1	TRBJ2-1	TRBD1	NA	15	CASSMGQGTYNEQFF	TGCGCCAGCAGCATGGGACAGGGTACCTACAATGAGCAGTTCTTC
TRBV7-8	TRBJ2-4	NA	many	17	CASSLNGGNTAKNIQYF	TGTGCCAGCAGCTTAAATGGAGGGAATACAGCCAAAAACATTCAGTACTTC
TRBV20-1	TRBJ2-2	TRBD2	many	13	CSAGGENTGELFF	TGCAGTGCGGGAGGGGAGAACACCGGGGAGCTGTTTTTT
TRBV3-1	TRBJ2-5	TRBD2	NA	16	CASCQGALAEQETQYF	TGTGCCTCCTGCCAAGGGGCGCTAGCGGAGCAAGAGACCCAGTACTTC
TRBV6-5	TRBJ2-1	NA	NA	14	CASSYRTDYNEQFF	TGTGCCAGCAGTTACAGGACAGATTACAATGAGCAGTTCTTC
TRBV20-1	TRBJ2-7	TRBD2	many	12	CSAHGGAYEQYF	TGCAGTGCCCACGGGGGGGCCTACGAGCAGTACTTC
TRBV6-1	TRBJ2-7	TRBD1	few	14	CASRDSGQPYEQYF	TGTGCCAGCAGAGATTCGGGACAGCCCTACGAGCAGTACTTC
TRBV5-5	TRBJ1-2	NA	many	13	CASSLGPLGGYTF	TGTGCCAGCAGCTTGGGACCACTCGGGGGCTACACCTTC
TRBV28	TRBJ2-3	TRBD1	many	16	CASSFRTGLSTDTQYF	TGTGCCAGCAGTTTTAGGACAGGGCTTAGCACAGATACGCAGTATTTT
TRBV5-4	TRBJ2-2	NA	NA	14	CASSLRLLSGELFF	TGTGCCAGCAGCTTGAGACTACTCTCCGGGGAGCTGTTTTTT
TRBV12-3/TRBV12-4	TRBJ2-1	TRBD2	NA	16	CASSLSAGGLNNEQFF	TGTGCCAGCAGTCTTTCGGCGGGGGGGCTAAACAATGAGCAGTTCTTC
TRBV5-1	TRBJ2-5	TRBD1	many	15	CASSLVPQGTETQYF	TGCGCCAGCAGCTTGGTCCCACAGGGGACGGAGACCCAGTACTTC
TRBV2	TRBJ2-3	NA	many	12	CASKRESDTQYF	TGTGCCAGCAAACGGGAGTCAGATACGCAGTATTTT
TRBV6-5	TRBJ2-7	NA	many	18	CASSSTDWALTSSYEQYF	TGTGCCAGCAGTTCAACCGACTGGGCCCTGACAAGCTCCTACGAGCAGTACTTC
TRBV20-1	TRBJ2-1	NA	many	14	CSAVPSGRYNEQFF	TGCAGTGCTGTCCCCAGCGGGCGCTACAATGAGCAGTTCTTC
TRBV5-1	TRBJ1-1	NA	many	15	CASSLSTGGVAEAFF	TGCGCCAGCAGCTTGTCCACCGGGGGCGTCGCTGAAGCTTTCTTT
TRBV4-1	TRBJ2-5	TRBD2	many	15	CASSQRLAGGETQYF	TGCGCCAGCAGCCAACGACTAGCGGGAGGGGAGACCCAGTACTTC
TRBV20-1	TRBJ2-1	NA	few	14	CSARIRSSYNEQFF	TGCAGTGCTAGAATTAGGAGCTCCTACAATGAGCAGTTCTTC
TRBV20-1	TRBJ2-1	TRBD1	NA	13	CSGGTGGYNEQFF	TGCAGTGGCGGGACAGGGGGTTACAATGAGCAGTTCTTC
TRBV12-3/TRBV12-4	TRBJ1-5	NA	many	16	CASSLRRQEQHQPQHF	TGTGCCAGCAGTTTAAGGCGACAGGAACAGCATCAGCCCCAGCATTTT
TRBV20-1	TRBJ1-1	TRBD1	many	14	CSAASGTGGAEAFF	TGCAGTGCTGCCTCCGGGACAGGGGGGGCTGAAGCTTTCTTT
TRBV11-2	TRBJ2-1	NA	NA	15	CASSLGWGLYNEQFF	TGTGCCAGCAGCTTAGGGTGGGGGCTTTACAATGAGCAGTTCTTC
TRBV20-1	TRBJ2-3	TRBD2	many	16	CSARAPGGPGTDTQYF	TGCAGTGCTAGAGCTCCGGGAGGGCCGGGTACAGATACGCAGTATTTT
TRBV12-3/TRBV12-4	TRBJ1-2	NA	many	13	CASSLNRFYGYTF	TGTGCCAGCAGTTTAAACAGGTTCTATGGCTACACCTTC
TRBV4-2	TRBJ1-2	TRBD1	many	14	CASSQGTGRDGYTF	TGTGCCAGCAGCCAAGGGACAGGGCGGGATGGCTACACCTTC
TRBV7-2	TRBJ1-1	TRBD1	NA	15	CASSLAGGWDTEAFF	TGTGCCAGCAGCTTAGCAGGGGGCTGGGACACTGAAGCTTTCTTT
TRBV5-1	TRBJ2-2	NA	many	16	CASSLWLARRAGELFF	TGCGCCAGCAGCTTGTGGCTAGCGCGACGGGCCGGGGAGCTGTTTTTT
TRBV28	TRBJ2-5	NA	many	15	CASSSPRKTIETQYF	TGTGCCAGCAGTTCCCCAAGGAAAACGATAGAGACCCAGTACTTC
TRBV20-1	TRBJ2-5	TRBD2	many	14	CSARWTSGLETQYF	TGCAGTGCTCGGTGGACTAGCGGGTTGGAGACCCAGTACTTC
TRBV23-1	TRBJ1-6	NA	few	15	CASSQPGGRNSPLHF	TGCGCCAGCAGTCAACCGGGGGGCCGAAATTCACCCCTCCACTTT
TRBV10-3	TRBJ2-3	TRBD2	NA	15	CAISGPGLAADTQYF	TGTGCCATCAGTGGGCCGGGACTAGCGGCAGATACGCAGTATTTT
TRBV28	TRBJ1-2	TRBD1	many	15	CASPTSGQGDYGYTF	TGTGCCAGTCCAACATCGGGACAGGGGGACTATGGCTACACCTTC
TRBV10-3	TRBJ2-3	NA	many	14	CAISESPSTDTQYF	TGTGCCATCAGTGAGTCGCCGAGCACAGATACGCAGTATTTT
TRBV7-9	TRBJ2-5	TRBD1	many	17	CASSPPRDRVWQETQYF	TGTGCCAGCTCCCCCCCCCGGGACAGGGTTTGGCAAGAGACCCAGTACTTC
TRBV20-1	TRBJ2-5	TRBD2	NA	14	CSAPFLAGVETQYF	TGCAGTGCTCCTTTCCTAGCGGGAGTCGAGACCCAGTACTTC
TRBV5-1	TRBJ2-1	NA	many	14	CASSLGTAGNEQFF	TGCGCCAGCAGCTTGGGGACAGCAGGCAATGAGCAGTTCTTC
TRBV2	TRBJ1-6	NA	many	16	CASRRTASSYNSPLHF	TGTGCCAGCAGGAGAACCGCGAGCTCCTATAATTCACCCCTCCACTTT
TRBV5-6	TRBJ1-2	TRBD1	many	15	CASRATGARVYGYTF	TGTGCCAGCAGGGCTACAGGGGCGCGGGTCTATGGCTACACCTTC
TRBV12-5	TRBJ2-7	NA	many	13	CASGLVRPYEQYF	TGTGCTAGTGGTTTGGTAAGGCCATACGAGCAGTACTTC
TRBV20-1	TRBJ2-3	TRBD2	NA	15	CSALSPSGSLDTQYF	TGCAGTGCCCTTTCCCCTAGCGGGAGTTTAGATACGCAGTATTTT
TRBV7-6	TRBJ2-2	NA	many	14	CASSLGGLTGELFF	TGTGCCAGCAGCTTGGGAGGCCTCACCGGGGAGCTGTTTTTT
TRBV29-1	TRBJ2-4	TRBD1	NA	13	CSGRTGIVDIQYF	TGCAGTGGCCGGACAGGGATTGTGGACATTCAGTACTTC
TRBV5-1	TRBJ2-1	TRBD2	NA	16	CASSLVRERVGNEQFF	TGCGCCAGCAGCTTGGTGCGGGAGAGGGTTGGGAATGAGCAGTTCTTC
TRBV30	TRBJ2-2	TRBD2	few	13	CAWSSGRTGELFF	TGTGCCTGGTCTAGCGGGAGAACCGGGGAGCTGTTTTTT
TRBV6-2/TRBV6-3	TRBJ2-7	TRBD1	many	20	CASRPWLLGQERQSSYEQYF	TGTGCCAGCAGACCGTGGCTGCTGGGACAGGAGAGACAGAGCTCCTACGAGCAGTACTTC
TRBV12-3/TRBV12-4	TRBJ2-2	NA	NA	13	CASSLSWTGELFF	TGTGCCAGCAGTTTAAGCTGGACCGGGGAGCTGTTTTTT
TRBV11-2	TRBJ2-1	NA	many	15	CASSFAGPWGNEQFF	TGTGCCAGCAGCTTCGCAGGGCCGTGGGGGAATGAGCAGTTCTTC
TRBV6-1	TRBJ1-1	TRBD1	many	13	CASSVDRGNEAFF	TGTGCCAGCAGTGTGGACAGGGGGAATGAAGCTTTCTTT
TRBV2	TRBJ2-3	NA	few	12	CASTNLADTQYF	TGTGCCAGCACCAACCTAGCAGATACGCAGTATTTT
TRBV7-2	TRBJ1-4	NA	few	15	CASSLTANPNEKLFF	TGTGCCAGCAGCTTGACAGCCAACCCTAATGAAAAACTGTTTTTT
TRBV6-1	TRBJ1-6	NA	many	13	CASSRAPGGSLHF	TGTGCCAGCAGTCGGGCCCCCGGGGGGTCCCTCCACTTT